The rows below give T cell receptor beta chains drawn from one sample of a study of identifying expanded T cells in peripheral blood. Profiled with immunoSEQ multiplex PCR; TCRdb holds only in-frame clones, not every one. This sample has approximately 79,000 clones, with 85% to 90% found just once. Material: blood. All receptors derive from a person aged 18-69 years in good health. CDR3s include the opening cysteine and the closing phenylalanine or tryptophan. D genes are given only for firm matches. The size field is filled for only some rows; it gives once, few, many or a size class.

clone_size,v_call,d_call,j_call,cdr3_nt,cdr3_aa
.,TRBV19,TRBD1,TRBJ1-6,TGTGCCAGTAGTATAGGAGGGGGACAGGGGAGGTCACCCCTCCACTTT,CASSIGGGQGRSPLHF
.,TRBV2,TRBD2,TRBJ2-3,TGTGCCAGCAGGACTAGCGGGTTTGATACGCAGTATTTT,CASRTSGFDTQYF
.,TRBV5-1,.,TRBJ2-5,TGCGCCAGCAGCTTTTTTAGGGGTAACAAAGAGACCCAGTACTTC,CASSFFRGNKETQYF
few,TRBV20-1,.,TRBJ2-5,TGCAGTGCAGCACTAGGCGAGACCCAGTACTTC,CSAALGETQYF
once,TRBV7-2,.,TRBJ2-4,TGTGCCAGCAGCTTAGTAGGGGTGTTAGCCAAAAACATTCAGTACTTC,CASSLVGVLAKNIQYF
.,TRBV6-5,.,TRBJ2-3,TGTGCCAGCAGTTACTCAGGGATTTCAGATACGCAGTATTTT,CASSYSGISDTQYF
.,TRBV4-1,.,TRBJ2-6,TGCGCCAGCAGCCAATTCGGACTCATGAGCTCTGGGGCCAACGTCCTGACTTTC,CASSQFGLMSSGANVLTF
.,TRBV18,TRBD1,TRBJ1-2,TGTGCCAGCTCACCAACAAGCACAGGGGTTTCCTACTATGGCTACACCTTC,CASSPTSTGVSYYGYTF
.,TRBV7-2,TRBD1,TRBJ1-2,TGTGCCAGCAACATTAACCGGGACAGGGTATTGGGCTACACCTTC,CASNINRDRVLGYTF
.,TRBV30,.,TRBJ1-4,TGTGCCTGGAGTGTTGGACAGCCTAATGAAAAACTGTTTTTT,CAWSVGQPNEKLFF
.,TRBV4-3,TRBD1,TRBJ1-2,TGCGCCAGCAGCCAAGCCTTACAGGGGGTACATGGCTACACCTTC,CASSQALQGVHGYTF
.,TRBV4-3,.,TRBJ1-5,TGCGCCAGCAGCCAAGATTCTTCGAGGAGCAATCAGCCCCAGCATTTT,CASSQDSSRSNQPQHF
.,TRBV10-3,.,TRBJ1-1,TGTGCCATCACCGAACAACAGGGATCTAACACTGAAGCTTTCTTT,CAITEQQGSNTEAFF
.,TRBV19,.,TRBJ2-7,TGTGCCAGTAGTCCCTCCGCATCCCGCCTAGCCTACGAGCAGTACTTC,CASSPSASRLAYEQYF
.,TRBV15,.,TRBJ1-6,TGTGCCACCAGCAGAGATTTCGGGGAAATCAATAATTCACCCCTCCACTTT,CATSRDFGEINNSPLHF
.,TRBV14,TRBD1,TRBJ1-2,TGTGCCAGCAGCCTTGGACAGGGCCACGGCTACACCTTC,CASSLGQGHGYTF
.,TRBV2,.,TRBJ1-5,TGTGCCAGCAGTGTTGGCAATCAGCCCCAGCATTTT,CASSVGNQPQHF
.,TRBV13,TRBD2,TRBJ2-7,TGTGCCAGCAGCTTACTTCGCCTAGCGGGGGCCCGACCCTACGAGCAGTACTTC,CASSLLRLAGARPYEQYF
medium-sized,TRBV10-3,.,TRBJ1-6,TGTGCCATCAGTAAACAGGGAGGGGAATCACCCCTCCACTTT,CAISKQGGESPLHF
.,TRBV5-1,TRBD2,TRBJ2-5,TGCGCCAGCAGCTATTTAGCGGGAGTAGAGGAGACCCAGTACTTC,CASSYLAGVEETQYF
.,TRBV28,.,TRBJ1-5,TGTGCCACCCAGGGACCTAGCGGTGGCAATCAGCCCCAGCATTTT,CATQGPSGGNQPQHF
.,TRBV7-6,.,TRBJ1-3,TGTGCCAGCAGCTTATCAGGAAACACCATATATTTT,CASSLSGNTIYF
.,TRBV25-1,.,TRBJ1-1,TGTGCCAGCGCATCCAGGGTGGGATTTGAAGCTTTCTTT,CASASRVGFEAFF
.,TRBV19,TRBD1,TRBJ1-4,TGTGCCAGTAGCCTGATTGGACAGGGGGAGGAAAAACTGTTTTTT,CASSLIGQGEEKLFF
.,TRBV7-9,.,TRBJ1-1,TGTGCCAGCAGCTCCCAGGCGGACACTGAAGCTTTCTTT,CASSSQADTEAFF
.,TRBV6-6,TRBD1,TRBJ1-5,TGTGCCAGCAGTAGCGGGGACAGGGAAGGGCCCCAGCATTTT,CASSSGDREGPQHF
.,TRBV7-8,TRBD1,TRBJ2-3,TGTGCCAGCAGGAAGGGACAGGGGGTCTATGATACGCAGTATTTT,CASRKGQGVYDTQYF
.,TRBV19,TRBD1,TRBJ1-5,TGTGCCAGTAGTACCCTCCCCGGACAGGGGTCGAAGCCCCAGCATTTT,CASSTLPGQGSKPQHF